The clone carrying this T cell receptor beta chain was seen only a few times. Its antigen is as yet unknown. V was shortened by 1 base and J by 0 bases, with 10 bases between the two germline ends. CDR1 SGHTA and CDR2 FQGNSA come from the germline V gene. The CDR3 loop spans 16 amino acids. MiXCR was run by TCRdb on the 5' RACE reads, yielding one entry per CDR3 protein. This sample has roughly 600,000 distinct CDR3 sequences, with approximately 18% found just once. This entry belongs to a study of T-cell memory formation after mild COVID-19. Study results and limitations: Pre-infection memory showed some responding clones, and this suggested that cross-reactive memory joined.

The TCR originated in an adult woman who had mild COVID-19 (a few samples of this study predate the infection). Cell type and time point are not known. The V gene is TRBV7-2, the J gene TRBJ2-1; D unresolved. The sample taken for sequencing was PBMCs or a T cell subset sorted from them (not recorded which). Here the CDR3 DNA reads TGTGCCAGCAGCTTAGACAGTCTGAGCTCCTACAATGAGCAGTTCTTC. Amino acid sequence: CASSLDSLSSYNEQFF.